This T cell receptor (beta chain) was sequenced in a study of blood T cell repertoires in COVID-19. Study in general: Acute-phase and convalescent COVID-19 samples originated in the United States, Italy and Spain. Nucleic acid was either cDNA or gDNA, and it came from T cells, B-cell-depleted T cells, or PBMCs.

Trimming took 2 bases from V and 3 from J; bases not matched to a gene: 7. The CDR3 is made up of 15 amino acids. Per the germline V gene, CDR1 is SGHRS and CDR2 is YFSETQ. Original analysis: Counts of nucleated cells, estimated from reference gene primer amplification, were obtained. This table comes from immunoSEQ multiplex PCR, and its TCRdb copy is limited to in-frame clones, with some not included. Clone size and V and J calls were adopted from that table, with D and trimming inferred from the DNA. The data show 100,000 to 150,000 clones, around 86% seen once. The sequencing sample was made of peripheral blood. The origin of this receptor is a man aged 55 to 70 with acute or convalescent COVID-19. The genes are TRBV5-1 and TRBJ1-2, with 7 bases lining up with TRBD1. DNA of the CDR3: TGCGCCAGCAGCTTAAACAGGGGTGCAGACTATGGCTACACCTTC. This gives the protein CASSLNRGADYGYTF.